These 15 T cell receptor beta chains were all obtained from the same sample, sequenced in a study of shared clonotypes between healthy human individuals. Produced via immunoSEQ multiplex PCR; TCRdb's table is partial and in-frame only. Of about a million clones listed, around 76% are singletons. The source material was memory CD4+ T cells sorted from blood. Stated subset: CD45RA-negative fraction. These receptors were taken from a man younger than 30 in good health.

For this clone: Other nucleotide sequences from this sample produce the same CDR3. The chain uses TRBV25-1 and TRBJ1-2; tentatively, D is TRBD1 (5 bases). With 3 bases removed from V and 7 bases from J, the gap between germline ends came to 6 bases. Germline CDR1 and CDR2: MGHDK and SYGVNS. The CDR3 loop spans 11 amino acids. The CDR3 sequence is CASSEGLGYTF. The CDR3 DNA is TGTGCCAGCAGTGAGGGGCTTGGCTACACCTTC.

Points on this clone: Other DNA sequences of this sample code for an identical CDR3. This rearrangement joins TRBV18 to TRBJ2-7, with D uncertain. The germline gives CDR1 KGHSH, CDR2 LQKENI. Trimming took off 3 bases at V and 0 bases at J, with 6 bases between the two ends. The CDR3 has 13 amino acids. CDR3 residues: CASSPPSSYEQYF. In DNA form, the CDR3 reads TGTGCCAGCTCACCGCCCAGCTCCTACGAGCAGTACTTC.

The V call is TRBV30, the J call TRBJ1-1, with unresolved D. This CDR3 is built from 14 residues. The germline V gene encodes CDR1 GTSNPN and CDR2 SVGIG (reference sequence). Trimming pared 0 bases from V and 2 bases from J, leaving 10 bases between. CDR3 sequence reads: CAWSVLGINTEAFF. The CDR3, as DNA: TGTGCCTGGAGTGTTTTGGGTATTAACACTGAAGCTTTCTTT.

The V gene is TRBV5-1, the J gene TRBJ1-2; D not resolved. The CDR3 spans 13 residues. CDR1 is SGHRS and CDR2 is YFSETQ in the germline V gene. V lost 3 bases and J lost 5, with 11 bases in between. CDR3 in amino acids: CASSSRVGYGYTF. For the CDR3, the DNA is TGCGCCAGCAGCTCTAGGGTAGGGTATGGCTACACCTTC.

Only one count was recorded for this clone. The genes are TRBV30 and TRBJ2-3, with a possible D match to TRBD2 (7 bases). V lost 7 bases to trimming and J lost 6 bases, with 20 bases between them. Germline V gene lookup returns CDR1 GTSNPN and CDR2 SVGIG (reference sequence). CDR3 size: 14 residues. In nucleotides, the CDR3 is TGTGCCTCTATCCCAGGGGAGGGAGAGGATACGCAGTATTTT. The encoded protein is CASIPGEGEDTQYF.

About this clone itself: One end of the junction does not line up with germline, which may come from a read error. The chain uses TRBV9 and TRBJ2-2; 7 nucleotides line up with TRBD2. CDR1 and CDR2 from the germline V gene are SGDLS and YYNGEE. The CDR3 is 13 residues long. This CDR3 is CASSPEGSGGLFF. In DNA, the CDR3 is TGTGCCAGCAGCCCCGAAGGATCGGGGGGGCTGTTTTTT. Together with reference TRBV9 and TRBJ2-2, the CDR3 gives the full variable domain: DSGVTQTPKHLITATGQRVTLRCSPRSGDLSVYWYQQSLDQGLQFLIQYYNGEERAKGNILERFSAQQFPDLHSELNLSSLELGDSALYFCASSPEGSGGLFFGEGSRLTVL.

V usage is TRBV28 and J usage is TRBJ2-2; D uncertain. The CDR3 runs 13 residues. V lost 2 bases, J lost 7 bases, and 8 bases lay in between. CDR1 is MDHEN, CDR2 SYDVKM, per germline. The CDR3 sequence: CASSLVWDGELFF. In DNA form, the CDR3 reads TGTGCCAGCAGTTTAGTGTGGGACGGGGAGCTGTTTTTT.

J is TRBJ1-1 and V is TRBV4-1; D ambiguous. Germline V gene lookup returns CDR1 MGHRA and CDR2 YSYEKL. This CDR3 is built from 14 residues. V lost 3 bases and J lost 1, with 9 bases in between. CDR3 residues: CASSHSQRNTEAFF. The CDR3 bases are TGCGCCAGCAGCCATTCCCAAAGGAACACTGAAGCTTTCTTT.

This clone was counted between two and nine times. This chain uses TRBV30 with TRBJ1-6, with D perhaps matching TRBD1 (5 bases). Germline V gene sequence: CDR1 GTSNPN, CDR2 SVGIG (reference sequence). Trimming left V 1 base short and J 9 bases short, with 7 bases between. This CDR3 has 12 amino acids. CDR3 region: CAWSGRGSPLHF. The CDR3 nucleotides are TGTGCCTGGAGTGGTAGGGGTTCACCCCTCCACTTT.

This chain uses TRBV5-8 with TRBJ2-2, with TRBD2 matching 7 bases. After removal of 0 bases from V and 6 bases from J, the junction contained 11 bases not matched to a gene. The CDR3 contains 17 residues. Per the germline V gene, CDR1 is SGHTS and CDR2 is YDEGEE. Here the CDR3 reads CASSLVVWTGGPGELFF. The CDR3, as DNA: TGTGCCAGCAGCTTGGTCGTTTGGACGGGGGGACCCGGGGAGCTGTTTTTT.

The CDR3 loop reads CASSLTVGYEQYF. In DNA form, the CDR3 reads TGCGCCAGCAGCCTCACCGTGGGCTACGAGCAGTACTTC. This chain joins TRBV5-1 and TRBJ2-7; no firm D call. CDR3 length: 13 amino acids. Deletions cut 4 bases from V and 3 bases from J, with 11 bases between. Germline V gene data show CDR1 as SGHRS and CDR2 as YFSETQ.

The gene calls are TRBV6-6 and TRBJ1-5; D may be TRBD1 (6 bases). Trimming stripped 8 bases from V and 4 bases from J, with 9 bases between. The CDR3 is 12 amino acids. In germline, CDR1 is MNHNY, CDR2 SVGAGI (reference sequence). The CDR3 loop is CASHTGNQPQHF. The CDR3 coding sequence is TGTGCCAGCCACACAGGGAATCAGCCCCAGCATTTT.

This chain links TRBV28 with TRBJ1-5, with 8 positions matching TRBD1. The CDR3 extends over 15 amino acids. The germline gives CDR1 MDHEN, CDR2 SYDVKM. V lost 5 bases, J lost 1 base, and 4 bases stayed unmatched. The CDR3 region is CASSGNRGSNQPQHF. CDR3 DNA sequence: TGTGCCAGCAGTGGTAACAGGGGGAGCAATCAGCCCCAGCATTTT.

The CDR3 DNA is TGTGCCTGGAGTTCGGCTAGCCAGGGCCGGGTGTTTTTT. Translated, it gives CAWSSASQGRVFF. This sequence joins TRBV30 and TRBJ2-2; D is tentatively TRBD1 or TRBD2 (5 bases each). Germline V gene sequence: CDR1 GTSNPN, CDR2 SVGIG (reference sequence). The CDR3 totals 13 residues. The V end was cut by 2 bases, the J end by 15 bases, with 19 bases between.

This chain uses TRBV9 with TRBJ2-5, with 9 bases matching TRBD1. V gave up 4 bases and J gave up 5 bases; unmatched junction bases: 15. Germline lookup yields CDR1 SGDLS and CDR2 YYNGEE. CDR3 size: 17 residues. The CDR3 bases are TGTGCCAGCAGCCCCGGATGGGGACAGGGCGGTGGGGAGACCCAGTACTTC. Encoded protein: CASSPGWGQGGGETQYF.